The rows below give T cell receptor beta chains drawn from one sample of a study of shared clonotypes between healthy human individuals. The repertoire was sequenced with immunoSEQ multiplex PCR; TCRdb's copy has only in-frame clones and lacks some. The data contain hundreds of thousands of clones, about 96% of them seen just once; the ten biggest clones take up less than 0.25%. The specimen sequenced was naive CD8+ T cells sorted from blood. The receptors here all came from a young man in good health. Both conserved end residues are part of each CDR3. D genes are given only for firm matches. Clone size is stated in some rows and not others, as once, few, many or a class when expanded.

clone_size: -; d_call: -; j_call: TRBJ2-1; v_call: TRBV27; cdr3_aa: CASRHSGMAYNEQFF; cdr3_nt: TGTGCCAGCAGACACAGTGGAATGGCATACAATGAGCAGTTCTTC
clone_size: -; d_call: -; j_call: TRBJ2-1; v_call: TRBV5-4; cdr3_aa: CASSLGYSSSYNEQFF; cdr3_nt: TGTGCCAGCAGCTTGGGCTATTCGAGCTCCTACAATGAGCAGTTCTTC
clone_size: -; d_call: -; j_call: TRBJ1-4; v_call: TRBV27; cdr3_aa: CASSLSMGHRLFF; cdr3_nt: TGTGCCAGCAGTTTATCTATGGGACACCGACTGTTTTTT
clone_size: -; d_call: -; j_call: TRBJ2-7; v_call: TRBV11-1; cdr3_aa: CASSPRQFIYEQYF; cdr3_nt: TGTGCCAGCAGCCCACGACAGTTTATTTACGAGCAGTACTTC
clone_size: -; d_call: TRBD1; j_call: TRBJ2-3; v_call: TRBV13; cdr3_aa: CASSARTGAERDTQYF; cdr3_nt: TGTGCCAGCAGCGCCCGGACAGGGGCCGAACGTGATACGCAGTATTTT
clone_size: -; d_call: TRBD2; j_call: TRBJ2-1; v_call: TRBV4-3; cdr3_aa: CASSQGTSGSVNEQFF; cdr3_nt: TGCGCCAGCAGCCAAGGGACTAGCGGGAGCGTCAATGAGCAGTTCTTC
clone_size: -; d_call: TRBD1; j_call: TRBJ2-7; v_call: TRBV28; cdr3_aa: CASGQGATFGYEQYF; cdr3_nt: TGTGCCAGCGGACAGGGGGCCACCTTCGGATACGAGCAGTACTTC
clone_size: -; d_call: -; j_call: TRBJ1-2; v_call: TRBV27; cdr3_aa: CASKSGSSLLYGYTF; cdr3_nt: TGTGCCAGCAAATCGGGTTCGAGTCTTCTCTATGGCTACACCTTC
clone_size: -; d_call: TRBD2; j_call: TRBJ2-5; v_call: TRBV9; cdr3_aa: CASSEGRANQETQYF; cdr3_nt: TGTGCCAGCAGCGAAGGGAGGGCTAATCAAGAGACCCAGTACTTC
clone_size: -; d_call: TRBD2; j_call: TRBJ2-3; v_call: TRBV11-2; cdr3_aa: CASSTGTSGKDTQYF; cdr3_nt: TGTGCCAGCAGCACCGGGACTAGCGGGAAAGATACGCAGTATTTT
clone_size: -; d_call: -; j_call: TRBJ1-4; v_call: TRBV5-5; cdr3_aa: CASSSSRGYNEKLFF; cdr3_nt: TGTGCCAGCAGCTCGTCGAGGGGTTACAATGAAAAACTGTTTTTT
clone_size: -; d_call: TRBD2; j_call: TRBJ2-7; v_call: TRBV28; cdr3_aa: CASSQLAYEQYF; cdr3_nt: TGTGCCAGCAGCCAACTAGCGTACGAGCAGTACTTC
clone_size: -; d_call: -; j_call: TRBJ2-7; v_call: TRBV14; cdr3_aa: CASSLPGMSYEQYF; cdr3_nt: TGTGCCAGCAGCCTGCCCGGGATGTCCTACGAGCAGTACTTC
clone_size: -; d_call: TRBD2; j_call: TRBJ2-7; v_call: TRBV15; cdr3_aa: CATSRQLTSGSNEQYF; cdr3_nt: TGTGCCACCAGCAGACAACTGACTAGCGGGAGTAACGAGCAGTACTTC
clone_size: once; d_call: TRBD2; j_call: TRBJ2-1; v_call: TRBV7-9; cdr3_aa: CASSRGTSGSSYNEQFF; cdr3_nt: TGTGCCAGCAGCCGCGGGACTAGCGGGAGCTCTTACAATGAGCAGTTCTTC
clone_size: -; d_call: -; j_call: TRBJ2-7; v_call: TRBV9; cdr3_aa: CASSPVRSGEQYF; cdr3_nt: TGTGCCAGCAGTCCCGTTCGGTCGGGGGAGCAGTACTTC